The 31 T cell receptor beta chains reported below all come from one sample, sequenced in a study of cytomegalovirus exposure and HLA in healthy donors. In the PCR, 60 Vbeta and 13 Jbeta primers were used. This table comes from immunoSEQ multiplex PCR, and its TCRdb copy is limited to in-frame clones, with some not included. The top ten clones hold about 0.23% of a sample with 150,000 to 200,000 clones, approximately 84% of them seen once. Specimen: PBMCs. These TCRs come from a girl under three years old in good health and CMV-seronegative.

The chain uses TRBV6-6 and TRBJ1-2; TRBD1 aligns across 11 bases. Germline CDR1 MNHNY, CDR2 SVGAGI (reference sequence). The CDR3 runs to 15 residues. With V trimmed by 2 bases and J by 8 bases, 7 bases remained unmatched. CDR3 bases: TGTGCCAGCAGTTACCAACTGGGACAGGGGGGGGGCTACACCTTC. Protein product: CASSYQLGQGGGYTF.

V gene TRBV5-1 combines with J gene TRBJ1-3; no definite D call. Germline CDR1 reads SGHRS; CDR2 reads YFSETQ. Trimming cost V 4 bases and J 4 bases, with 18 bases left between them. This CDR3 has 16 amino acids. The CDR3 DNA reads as TGCGCCAGCAGCGAAGGGATCCGGGCGGGAGGAAACACCATATATTTT. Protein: CASSEGIRAGGNTIYF.

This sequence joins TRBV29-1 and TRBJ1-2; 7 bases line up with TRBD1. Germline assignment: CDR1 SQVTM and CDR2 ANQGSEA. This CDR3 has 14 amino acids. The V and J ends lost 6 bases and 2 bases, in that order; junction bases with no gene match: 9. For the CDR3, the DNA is TGCAGCGTCCCCTCAGGGGGGATGAACTATGGCTACACCTTC. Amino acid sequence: CSVPSGGMNYGYTF.

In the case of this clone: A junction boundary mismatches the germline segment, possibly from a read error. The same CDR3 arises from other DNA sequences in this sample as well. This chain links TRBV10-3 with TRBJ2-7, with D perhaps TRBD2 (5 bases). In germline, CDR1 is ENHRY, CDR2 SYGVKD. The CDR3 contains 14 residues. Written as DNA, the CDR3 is TGTGCCATCAGTGTAGAGGGCCTCTCCTACGAGCAATACTTC. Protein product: CAISVEGLSYEQYF.

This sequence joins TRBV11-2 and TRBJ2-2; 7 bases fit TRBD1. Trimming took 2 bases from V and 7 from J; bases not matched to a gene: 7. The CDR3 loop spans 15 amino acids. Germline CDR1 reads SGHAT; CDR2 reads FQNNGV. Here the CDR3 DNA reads TGTGCCAGCAGCTTACGAGGGGGCGTCGGCGGGGAGCTGTTTTTT. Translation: CASSLRGGVGGELFF.

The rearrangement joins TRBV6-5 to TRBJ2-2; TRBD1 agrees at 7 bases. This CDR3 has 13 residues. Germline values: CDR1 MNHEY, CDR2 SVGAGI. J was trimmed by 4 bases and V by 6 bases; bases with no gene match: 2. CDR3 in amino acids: CASRQGSTGELFF. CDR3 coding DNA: TGTGCCAGCAGACAGGGGAGCACCGGGGAGCTGTTTTTT.

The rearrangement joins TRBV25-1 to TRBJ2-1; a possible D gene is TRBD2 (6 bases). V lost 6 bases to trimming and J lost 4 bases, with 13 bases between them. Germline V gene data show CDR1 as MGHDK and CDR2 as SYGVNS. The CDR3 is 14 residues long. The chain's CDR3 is CASRRGTAYNEQFF. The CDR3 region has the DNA TGTGCCAGCAGACGGGGGACGGCTTACAATGAGCAGTTCTTC.

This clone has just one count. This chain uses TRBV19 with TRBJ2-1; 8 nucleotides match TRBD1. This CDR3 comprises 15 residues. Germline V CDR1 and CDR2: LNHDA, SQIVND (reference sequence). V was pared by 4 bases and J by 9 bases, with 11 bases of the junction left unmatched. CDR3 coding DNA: TGTGCCAGTAGTACAACCGGACAGGGATTTAGTGAGCAGTTCTTC. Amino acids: CASSTTGQGFSEQFF. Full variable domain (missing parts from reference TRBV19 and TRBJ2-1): DGGITQSPKYLFRKEGQNVTLSCEQNLNHDAMYWYRQDPGQGLRLIYYSQIVNDFQKGDIAEGYSVSREKKESFPLTVTSAQKNPTAFYLCASSTTGQGFSEQFFGPGTRLTVL.

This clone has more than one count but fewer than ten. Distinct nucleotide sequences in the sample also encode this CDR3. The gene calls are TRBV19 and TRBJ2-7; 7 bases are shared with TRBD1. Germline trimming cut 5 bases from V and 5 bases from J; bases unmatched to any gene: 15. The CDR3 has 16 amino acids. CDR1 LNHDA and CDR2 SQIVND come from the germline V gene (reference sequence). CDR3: CASSPPRWQGDNEQYF. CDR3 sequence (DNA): TGTGCCAGTAGTCCTCCGAGATGGCAGGGGGATAACGAGCAGTACTTC.

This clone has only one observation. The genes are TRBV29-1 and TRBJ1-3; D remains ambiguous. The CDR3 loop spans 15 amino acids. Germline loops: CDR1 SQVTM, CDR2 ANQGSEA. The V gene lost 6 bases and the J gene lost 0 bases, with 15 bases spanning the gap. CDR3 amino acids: CSVWVRGSSGNTIYF. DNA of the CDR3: TGCAGCGTGTGGGTCCGGGGAAGCTCTGGAAACACCATATATTTT.

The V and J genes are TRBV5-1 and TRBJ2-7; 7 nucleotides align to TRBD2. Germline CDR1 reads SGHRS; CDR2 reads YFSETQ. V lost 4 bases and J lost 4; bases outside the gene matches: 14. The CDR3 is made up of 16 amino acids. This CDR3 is CASSRLGASGTYEQYF. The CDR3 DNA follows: TGCGCCAGCAGCCGCCTCGGGGCTAGCGGTACATACGAGCAGTACTTC.

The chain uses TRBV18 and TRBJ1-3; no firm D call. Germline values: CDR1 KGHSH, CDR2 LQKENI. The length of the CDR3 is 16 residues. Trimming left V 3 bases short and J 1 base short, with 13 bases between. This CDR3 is CASSPSRVSSGNTIYF. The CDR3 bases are TGTGCCAGCTCACCTTCCCGGGTTTCATCTGGAAACACCATATATTTT.

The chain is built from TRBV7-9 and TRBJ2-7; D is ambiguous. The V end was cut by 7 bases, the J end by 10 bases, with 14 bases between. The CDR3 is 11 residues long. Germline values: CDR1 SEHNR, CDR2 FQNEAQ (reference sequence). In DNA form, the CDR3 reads TGTGCCAGCACCCCACTGGTCCGACAGTACTTC. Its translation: CASTPLVRQYF.

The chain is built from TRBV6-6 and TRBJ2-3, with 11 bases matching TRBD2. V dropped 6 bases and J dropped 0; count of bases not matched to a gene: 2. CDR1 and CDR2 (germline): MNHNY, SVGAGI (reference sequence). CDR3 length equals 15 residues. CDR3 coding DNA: TGTGCCAGCAGACGGACTAGCGGGAGCACAGATACGCAGTATTTT. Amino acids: CASRRTSGSTDTQYF.

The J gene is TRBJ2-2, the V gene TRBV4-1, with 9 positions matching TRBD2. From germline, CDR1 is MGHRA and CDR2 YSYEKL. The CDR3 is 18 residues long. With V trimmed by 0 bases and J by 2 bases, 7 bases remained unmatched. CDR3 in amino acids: CASSQDTAGGGNTGELFF. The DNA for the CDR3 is TGCGCCAGCAGCCAAGATACGGCGGGGGGGGGAAACACCGGGGAGCTGTTTTTT.

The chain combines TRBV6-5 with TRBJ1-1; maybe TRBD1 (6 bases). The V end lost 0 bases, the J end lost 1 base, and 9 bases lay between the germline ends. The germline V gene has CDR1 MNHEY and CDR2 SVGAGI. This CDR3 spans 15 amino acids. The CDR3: CASSYSGTTNTEAFF. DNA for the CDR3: TGTGCCAGCAGTTACTCTGGGACAACGAACACTGAAGCTTTCTTT.

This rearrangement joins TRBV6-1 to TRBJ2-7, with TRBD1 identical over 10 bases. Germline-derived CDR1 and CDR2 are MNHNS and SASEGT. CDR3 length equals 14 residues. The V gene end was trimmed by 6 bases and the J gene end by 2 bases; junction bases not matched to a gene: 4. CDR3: CASRRDRGTYEQYF. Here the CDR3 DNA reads TGTGCCAGCAGACGGGACAGGGGAACCTACGAGCAGTACTTC.

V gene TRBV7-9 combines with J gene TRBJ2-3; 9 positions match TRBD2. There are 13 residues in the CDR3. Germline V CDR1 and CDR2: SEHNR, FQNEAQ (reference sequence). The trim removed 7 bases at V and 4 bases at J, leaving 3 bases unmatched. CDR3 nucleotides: TGTGCCAGCACTAGCGGGGTCGCAGATACGCAGTATTTT. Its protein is CASTSGVADTQYF.

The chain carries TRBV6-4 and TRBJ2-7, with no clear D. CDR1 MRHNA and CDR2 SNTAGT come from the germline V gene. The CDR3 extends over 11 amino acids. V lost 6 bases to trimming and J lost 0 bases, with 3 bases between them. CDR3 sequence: CASRSSYEQYF. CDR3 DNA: TGTGCCAGCAGGAGCTCCTACGAGCAGTACTTC.

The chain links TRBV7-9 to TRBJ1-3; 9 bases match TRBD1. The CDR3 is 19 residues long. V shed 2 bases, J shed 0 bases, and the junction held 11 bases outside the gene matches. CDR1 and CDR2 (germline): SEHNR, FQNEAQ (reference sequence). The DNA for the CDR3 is TGTGCCAGCAGCTTATTATCCCTCCTACAGGGGGCCTCTGGAAACACCATATATTTT. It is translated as CASSLLSLLQGASGNTIYF. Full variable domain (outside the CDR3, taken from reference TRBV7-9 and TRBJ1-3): DTGVSQNPRHKITKRGQNVTFRCDPISEHNRLYWYRQTLGQGPEFLTYFQNEAQLEKSRLLSDRFSAERPKGSFSTLEIQRTEQGDSAMYLCASSLLSLLQGASGNTIYFGEGSWLTVV.

CDR3 sequence: CASSYQAGGGGPPLHF. In DNA, the CDR3 is TGTGCCAGCAGTTACCAAGCCGGGGGAGGCGGGCCACCCCTCCACTTT. J is TRBJ1-6 and V is TRBV6-5, with a tentative D call TRBD1 (5 bases). In germline, CDR1 is MNHEY, CDR2 SVGAGI. This CDR3 comprises 16 residues. Trimming took 2 bases from V and 11 from J, leaving 19 bases between them.

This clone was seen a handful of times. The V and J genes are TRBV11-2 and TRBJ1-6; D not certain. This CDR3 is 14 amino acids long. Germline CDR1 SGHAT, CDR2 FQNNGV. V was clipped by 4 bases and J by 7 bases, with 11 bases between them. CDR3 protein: CASSSRSGNSPLHF. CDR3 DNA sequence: TGTGCCAGCAGCTCCAGGTCGGGAAATTCACCCCTCCACTTT.

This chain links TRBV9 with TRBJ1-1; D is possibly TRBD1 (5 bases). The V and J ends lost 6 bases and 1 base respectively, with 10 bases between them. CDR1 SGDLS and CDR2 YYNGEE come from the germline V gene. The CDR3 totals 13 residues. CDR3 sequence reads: CASTPTGNTEAFF. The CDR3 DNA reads TGTGCCAGCACTCCAACAGGGAACACTGAAGCTTTCTTT.

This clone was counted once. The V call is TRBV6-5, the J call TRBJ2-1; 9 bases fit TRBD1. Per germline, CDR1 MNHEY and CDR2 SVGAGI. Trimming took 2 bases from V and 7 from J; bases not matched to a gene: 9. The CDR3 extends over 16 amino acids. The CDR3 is CASSYKPGQGMNEQFF. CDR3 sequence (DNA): TGTGCCAGCAGTTACAAGCCGGGACAGGGAATGAATGAGCAGTTCTTC.

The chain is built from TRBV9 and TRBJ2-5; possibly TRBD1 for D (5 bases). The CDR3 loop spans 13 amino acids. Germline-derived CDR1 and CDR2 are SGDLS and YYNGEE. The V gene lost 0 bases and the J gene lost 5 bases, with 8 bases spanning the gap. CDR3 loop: CASSVDRSETQYF. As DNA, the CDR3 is TGTGCCAGCAGCGTAGACAGGTCCGAGACCCAGTACTTC.

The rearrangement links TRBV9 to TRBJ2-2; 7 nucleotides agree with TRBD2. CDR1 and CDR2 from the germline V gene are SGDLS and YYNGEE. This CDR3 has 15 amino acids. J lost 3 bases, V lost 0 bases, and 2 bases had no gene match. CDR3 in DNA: TGTGCCAGCAGCGTAGGTGGGGGGGACACCGGGGAGCTGTTTTTT. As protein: CASSVGGGDTGELFF.

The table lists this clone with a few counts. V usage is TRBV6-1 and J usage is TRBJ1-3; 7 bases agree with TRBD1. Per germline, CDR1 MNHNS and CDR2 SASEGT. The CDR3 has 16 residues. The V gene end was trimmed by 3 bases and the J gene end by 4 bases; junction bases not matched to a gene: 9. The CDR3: CASSDADRVIGNTIYF. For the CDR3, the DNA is TGTGCCAGCAGTGATGCCGACAGGGTCATAGGAAACACCATATATTTT.

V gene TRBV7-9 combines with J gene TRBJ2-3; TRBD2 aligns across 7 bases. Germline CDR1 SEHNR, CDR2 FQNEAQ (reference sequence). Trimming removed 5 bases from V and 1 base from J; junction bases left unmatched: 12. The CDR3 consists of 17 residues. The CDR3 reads CASSRFMIAGRTDTQYF. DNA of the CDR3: TGTGCCAGCAGCCGCTTTATGATAGCGGGTCGCACAGATACGCAGTATTTT.

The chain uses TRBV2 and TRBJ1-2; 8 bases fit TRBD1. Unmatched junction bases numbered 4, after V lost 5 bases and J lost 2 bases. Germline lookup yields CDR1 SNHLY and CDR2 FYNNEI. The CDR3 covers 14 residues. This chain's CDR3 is CASSRTGRNYGYTF. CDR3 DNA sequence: TGTGCCAGCAGTCGGACAGGGAGAAACTATGGCTACACCTTC.

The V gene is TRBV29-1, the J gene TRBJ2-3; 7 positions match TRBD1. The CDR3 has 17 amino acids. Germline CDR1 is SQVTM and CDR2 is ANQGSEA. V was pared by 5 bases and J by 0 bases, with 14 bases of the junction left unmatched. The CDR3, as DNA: TGCAGCGTTAACGAGGGGGCGTATAAACCAAGCACAGATACGCAGTATTTT. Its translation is CSVNEGAYKPSTDTQYF.

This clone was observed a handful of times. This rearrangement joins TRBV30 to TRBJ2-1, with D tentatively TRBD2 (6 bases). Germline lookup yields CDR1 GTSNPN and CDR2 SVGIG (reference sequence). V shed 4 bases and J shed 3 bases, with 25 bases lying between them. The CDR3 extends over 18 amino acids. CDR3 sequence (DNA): TGTGCCTGGAACGGACTATCTTCGACGCGGCGCCGCTACAATGAGCAGTTCTTC. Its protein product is CAWNGLSSTRRRYNEQFF. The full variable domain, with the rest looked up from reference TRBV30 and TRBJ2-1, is SQTIHQWPATLVQPVGSPLSLECTVEGTSNPNLYWYRQAAGRGLQLLFYSVGIGQISSEVPQNLSASRPQDRQFILSSKKLLLSDSGFYLCAWNGLSSTRRRYNEQFFGPGTRLTVL.